What follows are 14 T cell receptor beta chains derived from one specimen sequenced in a study of CD8 T cells in ankylosing spondylitis. MiXCR, applied by TCRdb to the 5' RACE reads, yields one record per CDR3 protein. Of around 18,000 distinct CDR3 sequences in the sample, around 8% were seen once. The sample consisted of blood. Source of these receptors: a male donor with ankylosing spondylitis or in good health (not recorded which).

The chain carries TRBV5-1 and TRBJ2-5; TRBD1 matches at 9 bases. The J segment lost 5 bases and the V segment lost 4 bases, leaving 21 bases of the junction unmatched. The CDR3 is 19 residues long. Germline CDR1 and CDR2: SGHRS and YFSETQ. The CDR3 here is CASSPGRAHRGQFSETQYF. The CDR3 nucleotides are TGCGCCAGCAGCCCTGGTAGGGCTCACAGGGGGCAGTTCTCGGAGACCCAGTACTTC.

There are many counts of this clonotype. The genes are TRBV28 and TRBJ2-1; 7 bases match TRBD2. Germline V lookup: CDR1 MDHEN, CDR2 SYDVKM. With 6 bases clipped from V and 1 base from J, the junction kept 9 bases outside the gene matches. The length of the CDR3 is 16 residues. In nucleotides, the CDR3 is TGTGCCAGCAGAATACCGACAGCGGGGTCCTACAATGAGCAGTTCTTC. This codes for CASRIPTAGSYNEQFF.

This clonotype was seen many times. The chain joins TRBV12-3 or TRBV12-4 to TRBJ1-1; a weak D match, TRBD1 (6 bases). CDR3 size: 14 residues. V lost 3 bases, J lost 1 base, and 9 bases lay in between. In nucleotides, the CDR3 is TGTGCCAGCAGTTTGGGCAGGGGGAACACTGAAGCTTTCTTT. Translating it yields CASSLGRGNTEAFF.

This clonotype was seen only a few times. This chain joins TRBV29-1 and TRBJ2-5, with 8 bases that match TRBD2. Looked up from germline, CDR1 is SQVTM and CDR2 is ANQGSEA. With V trimmed by 7 bases and J by 2 bases, 6 bases remained unmatched. The CDR3 runs 13 residues. CDR3 bases: TGCAGCGCCGGGGGGGGGCCACAAGAGACCCAGTACTTC. It encodes CSAGGGPQETQYF. Combining the CDR3 with reference TRBV29-1 and TRBJ2-5 gives the whole variable domain SAVISQKPSRDICQRGTSLTIQCQVDSQVTMMFWYRQQPGQSLTLIATANQGSEATYESGFVIDKFPISRPNLTFSTLTVSNMSPEDSSIYLCSAGGGPQETQYFGPGTRLLVL.

CDR3 DNA: TGTGCCAGCAGTTACGAACTATACAATGAGCAGTTCTTC. Its protein is CASSYELYNEQFF. This chain connects TRBV6-5 to TRBJ2-1, with D uncertain. This CDR3 contains 13 residues. The V and J ends lost 2 bases and 4 bases respectively, with 6 bases between them. Germline V gives CDR1 MNHEY, CDR2 SVGAGI.

This chain joins TRBV28 and TRBJ2-3, with 14 bases lining up with TRBD2. Trimming cost V 6 bases and J 15 bases; bases outside gene matches: 2. CDR3 length: 11 residues. CDR1 is MDHEN and CDR2 is SYDVKM in the germline V gene. CDR3 region: CASRGLAGEYF. The CDR3 nucleotides are TGTGCCAGCAGGGGACTAGCGGGAGAATATTTT. Based on the CDR3 plus reference TRBV28 and TRBJ2-3, the full variable domain is DVKVTQSSRYLVKRTGEKVFLECVQDMDHENMFWYRQDPGLGLRLIYFSYDVKMKEKGDIPEGYSVSREKKERFSLILESASTNQTSMYLCASRGLAGEYFGPGTRLTVL.

The chain carries TRBV5-1 and TRBJ2-7, with D possibly TRBD1 on 5 matching bases. CDR3 length equals 12 residues. The V gene lost 1 base and the J gene lost 5 bases, with 7 bases spanning the gap. Germline CDR1 reads SGHRS; CDR2 reads YFSETQ. CDR3 DNA: TGCGCCAGCAGCTTGTCAGGGCACGAGCAGTACTTC. It codes for CASSLSGHEQYF.

This clonotype appeared many times. The rearrangement joins TRBV15 to TRBJ2-1; no reliable D call. This CDR3 spans 13 amino acids. V lost 4 bases, J lost 8 bases, and 12 bases lay in between. In germline, CDR1 is LNHNV, CDR2 YYDKDF (reference sequence). Here the CDR3 DNA reads TGTGCCACCAGCAAAGACGGCTGGGATGAGCAGTTCTTC. Translating it yields CATSKDGWDEQFF.

This clonotype was seen repeatedly, ten times or more. V is TRBV4-3 and J is TRBJ2-2; possibly TRBD1 or TRBD2 for D (5 bases each). Germline V gives CDR1 LGHNA, CDR2 YSLEER. Trimming removed 5 bases from V and 1 base from J, with 11 bases in between. The CDR3 contains 15 residues. The CDR3 loop reads CASSTGPLNTGELFF. The CDR3 DNA reads TGCGCCAGCAGCACGGGACCGTTGAACACCGGGGAGCTGTTTTTT.

The gene calls are TRBV28 and TRBJ2-3; 15 bases align to TRBD2. Germline CDR1 is MDHEN and CDR2 is SYDVKM. The V segment lost 5 bases and the J segment 5 bases; nucleotides outside the gene matches: 2. CDR3 length: 15 amino acids. The CDR3 protein is CASSPGLAGGDTQYF. In DNA, the CDR3 is TGTGCCAGCAGTCCGGGACTAGCGGGGGGAGATACGCAGTATTTT.

This clonotype was detected many times. The rearrangement uses TRBV20-1 and TRBJ2-7; 7 nucleotides align to TRBD2. CDR3 length equals 13 residues. After removal of 6 bases from V and 2 bases from J, the junction contained 7 bases not matched to a gene. Germline lookup yields CDR1 DFQATT and CDR2 SNEGSKA (reference sequence). CDR3 DNA: TGCAGTGCCCCACGGCGGGAGCCCTACGAGCAGTACTTC. It specifies CSAPRREPYEQYF.

At least ten counts were recorded for this clonotype. The chain combines TRBV28 with TRBJ1-6; 7 bases line up with TRBD1. V trimming: 10 bases; J trimming: 6 bases; junction bases outside the gene matches: 6. Germline CDR1 is MDHEN and CDR2 is SYDVKM. This CDR3 spans 13 amino acids. The CDR3 here is CAIRDSVNSPLHF. CDR3 nucleotides: TGTGCCATCAGGGACAGCGTTAATTCACCCCTCCACTTT.

The chain employs TRBV5-1 and TRBJ2-7, with D tentatively TRBD2 (6 bases). Germline assignment: CDR1 SGHRS and CDR2 YFSETQ. The CDR3 runs 14 residues. V lost 0 bases and J lost 4, with 11 bases in between. Here the CDR3 DNA reads TGCGCCAGCAGCTTGGGTGGGGGGACGTACGAGCAGTACTTC. Its translation is CASSLGGGTYEQYF.

This clonotype has just a few counts. A read error may produce the germline difference seen at one junction end. The CDR3 region is CASGQDLGDSGNTIYF. CDR3 DNA: TGTGCCAGCGGCCAAGATTTGGGAGACTCTGGAAACACCATATATTTT. This rearrangement joins TRBV4-2 to TRBJ1-3; D is ambiguous. The CDR3 length is 16 residues. The germline V gene encodes CDR1 LGHNA and CDR2 YNFKEQ.